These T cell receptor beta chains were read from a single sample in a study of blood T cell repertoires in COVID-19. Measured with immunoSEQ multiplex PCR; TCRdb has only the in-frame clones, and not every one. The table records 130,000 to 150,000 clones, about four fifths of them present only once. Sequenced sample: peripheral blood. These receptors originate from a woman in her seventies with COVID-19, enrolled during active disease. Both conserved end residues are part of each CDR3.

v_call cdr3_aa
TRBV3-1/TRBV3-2 CASSVGTGGSYEQYF
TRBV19 CASSPGQSNQPQHF
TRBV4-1 CASSQPDRDLSYNEQFF
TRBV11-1 CASSLMRGGRETQYF
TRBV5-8 CASSSPVGQGWPDTQYF
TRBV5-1 CASSPGQARGTEAFF
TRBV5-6 CASSDGDGSLETQYF
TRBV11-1 CASSDPGVNSGNTIYF
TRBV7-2 CASSLTERGTRHNEQFF
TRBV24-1 CATTPSYSGELFF
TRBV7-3 CASSLTSSYNSPLHF
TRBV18 CASSPLSYSGANVLTF
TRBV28 CASSARTGTMNTEAFF
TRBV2 CASSEGTVQETQYF
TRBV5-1 CASTPRDRGYEQYF
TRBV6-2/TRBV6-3 CASSDRQGRDSYEQYF
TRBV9 CARFSPTGNTDTQYF
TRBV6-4 CASSVDIGTEAFF
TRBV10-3 CATKRQGARETQYF
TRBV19 CASSKEASGPSGGYTF
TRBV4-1 CASRNPGQGVGSPLHF
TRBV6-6 CASSSGGEAFF
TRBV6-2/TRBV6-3 CASSYPTVGHGYTF
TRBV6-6 CASRGAGTWGTEAFF
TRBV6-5 CASSPDTAFSYEQYF
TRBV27 CASALVGQPQHF
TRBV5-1 CASSSTGDSNQPQHF
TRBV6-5 CASSIRRANRQGYTF
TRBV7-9 CASSRFLSGQGTSGNTIYF
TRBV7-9 CATPTGRNEQFF
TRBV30 CAGKGAGGQKLFF
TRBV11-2 CASSPDSYNEQFF
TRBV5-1 CASSLVGQGVRVQYF
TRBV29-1 CSVDSYGYTF
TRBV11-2 CASSSREVGLVGEKLFF
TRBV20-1 CSADRDTQYF
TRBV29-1 CSVEQDRGYEQYF
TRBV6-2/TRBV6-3 CASSPGTGDTGELFF